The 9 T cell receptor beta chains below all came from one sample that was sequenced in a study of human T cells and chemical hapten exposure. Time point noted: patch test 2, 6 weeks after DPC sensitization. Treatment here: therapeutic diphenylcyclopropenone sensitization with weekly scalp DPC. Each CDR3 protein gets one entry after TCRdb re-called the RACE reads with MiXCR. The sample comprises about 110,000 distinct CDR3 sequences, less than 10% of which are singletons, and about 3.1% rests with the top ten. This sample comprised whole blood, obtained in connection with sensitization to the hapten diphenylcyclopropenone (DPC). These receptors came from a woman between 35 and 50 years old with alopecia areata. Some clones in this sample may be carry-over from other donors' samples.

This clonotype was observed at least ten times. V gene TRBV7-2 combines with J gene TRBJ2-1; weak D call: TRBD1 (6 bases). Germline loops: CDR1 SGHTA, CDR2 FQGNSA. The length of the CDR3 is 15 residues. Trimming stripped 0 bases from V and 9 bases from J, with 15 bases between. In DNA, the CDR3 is TGTGCCAGCAGCTTAGCGGCAGGGGCGGGCGGTGAGCAGTTCTTC. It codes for CASSLAAGAGGEQFF.

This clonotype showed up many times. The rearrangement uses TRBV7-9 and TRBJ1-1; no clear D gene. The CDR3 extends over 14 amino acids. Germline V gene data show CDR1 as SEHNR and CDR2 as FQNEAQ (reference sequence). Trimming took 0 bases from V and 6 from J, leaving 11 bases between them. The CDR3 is CASSLAMGSAEAFF. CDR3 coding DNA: TGTGCCAGCAGCTTAGCGATGGGGAGCGCTGAAGCTTTCTTT.

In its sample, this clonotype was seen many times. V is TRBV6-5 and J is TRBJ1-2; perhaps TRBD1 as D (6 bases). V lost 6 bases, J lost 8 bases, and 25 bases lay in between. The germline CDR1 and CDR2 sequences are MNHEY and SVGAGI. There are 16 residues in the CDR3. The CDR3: CASSPVGQGRSAGYTF. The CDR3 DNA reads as TGTGCCAGCAGCCCCGTGGGGCAGGGGCGCAGTGCCGGCTACACCTTC.

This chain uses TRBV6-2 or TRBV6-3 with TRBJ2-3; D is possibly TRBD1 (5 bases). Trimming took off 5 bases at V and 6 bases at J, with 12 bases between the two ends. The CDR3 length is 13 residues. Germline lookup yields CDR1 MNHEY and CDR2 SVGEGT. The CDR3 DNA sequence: TGTGCCAGCAGTCGAGACAGCTGGGATACGCAGTATTTT. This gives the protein CASSRDSWDTQYF.

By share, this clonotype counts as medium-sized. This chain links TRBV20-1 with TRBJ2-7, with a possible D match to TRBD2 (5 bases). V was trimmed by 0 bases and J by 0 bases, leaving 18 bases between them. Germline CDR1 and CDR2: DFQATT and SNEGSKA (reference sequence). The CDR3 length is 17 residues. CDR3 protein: CSARDLLGSASSYEQYF. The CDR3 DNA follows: TGCAGTGCTAGAGATCTCTTAGGGAGCGCGAGCTCCTACGAGCAGTACTTC.

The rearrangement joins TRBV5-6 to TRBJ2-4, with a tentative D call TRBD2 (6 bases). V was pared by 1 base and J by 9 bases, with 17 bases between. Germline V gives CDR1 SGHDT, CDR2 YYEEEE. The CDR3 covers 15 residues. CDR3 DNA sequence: TGTGCCAGCAGCTTGATGACACTGGAGGGTGGCATTCAGTACTTC. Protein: CASSLMTLEGGIQYF.

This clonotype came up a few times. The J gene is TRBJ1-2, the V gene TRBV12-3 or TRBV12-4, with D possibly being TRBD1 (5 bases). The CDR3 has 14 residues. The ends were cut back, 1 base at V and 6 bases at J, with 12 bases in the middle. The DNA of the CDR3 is TGTGCCAGCAGTTTAGGTCCCAGGGACGATGGCTACACCTTC. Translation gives CASSLGPRDDGYTF.

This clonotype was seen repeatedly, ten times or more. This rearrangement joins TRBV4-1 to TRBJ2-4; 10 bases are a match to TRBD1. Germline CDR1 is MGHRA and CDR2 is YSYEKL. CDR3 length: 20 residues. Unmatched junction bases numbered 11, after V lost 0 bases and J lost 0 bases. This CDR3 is CASSQDGLGQGLGAKNIQYF. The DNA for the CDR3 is TGCGCCAGCAGCCAAGATGGTCTGGGACAGGGGCTGGGAGCCAAAAACATTCAGTACTTC.

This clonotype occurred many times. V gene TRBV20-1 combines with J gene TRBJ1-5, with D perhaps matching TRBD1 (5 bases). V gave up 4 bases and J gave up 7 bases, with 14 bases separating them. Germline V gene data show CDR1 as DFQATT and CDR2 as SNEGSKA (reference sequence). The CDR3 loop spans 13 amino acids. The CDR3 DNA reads TGCAGTGCTATCCCCAGGGTCCTCCAGCCCCAGCATTTT. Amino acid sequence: CSAIPRVLQPQHF.